The clone carrying this T cell receptor (beta chain) was seen once. The antigen remains undetermined. This same CDR3 is encoded by further DNA sequences in the sample. For each subset, genomic DNA was distributed in equal portions over several immunoSEQ plates. The protocol was immunoSEQ multiplex PCR, while the TCRdb copy is restricted to in-frame clones and leaves out a portion. The sample has 950,000 to 1,300,000 clones, approximately 68% seen once; the top ten hold around 1.4%. J was trimmed by 1 base and V by 4 bases; bases with no gene match: 3. Germline-derived CDR1 and CDR2 are SGHTS and YDEGEE. The CDR3 loop spans 14 amino acids. The data were obtained in a study of shared clonotypes between healthy human individuals. Study at large: Every donor yielded three CD4 naive, three CD4 memory, two CD8 naive and one CD8 memory plate.

Study conclusions and caveats: Memory subsets generally showed smaller estimated richness than naive subsets did. When compared with the clonotypes that were shared by all four sorted-subset donors, the non-shared clonotypes turned out to have lower generation probabilities.

The sample was memory CD4+ T cells sorted from blood. Subset noted: CD45RA-negative fraction. The rearrangement joins TRBV5-8 to TRBJ2-5; 8 bases are shared with TRBD1. The TCR originated in a young man in good health. CDR3 sequence reads: CASSLGQGQETQYF. The CDR3 region has the DNA TGTGCCAGCAGCCTCGGACAGGGCCAAGAGACCCAGTACTTC.